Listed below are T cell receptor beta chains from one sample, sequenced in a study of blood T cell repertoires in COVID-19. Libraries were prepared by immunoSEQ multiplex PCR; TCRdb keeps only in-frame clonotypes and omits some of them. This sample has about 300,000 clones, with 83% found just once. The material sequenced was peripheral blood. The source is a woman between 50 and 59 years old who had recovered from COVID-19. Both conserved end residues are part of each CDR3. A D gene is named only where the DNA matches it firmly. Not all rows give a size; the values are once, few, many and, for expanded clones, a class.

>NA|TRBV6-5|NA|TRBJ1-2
CASSSAGSYYGYTF
TGTGCCAGCAGTTCTGCAGGGTCGTACTATGGCTACACCTTC
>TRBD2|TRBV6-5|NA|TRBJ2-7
CASSSSGTNHEQYF
TGTGCCAGCAGTTCTAGCGGGACGAACCACGAGCAGTACTTC
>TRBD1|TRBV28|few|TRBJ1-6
CASRTGGENSPLHF
TGTGCCAGCAGGACAGGGGGCGAAAATTCACCCCTCCACTTT
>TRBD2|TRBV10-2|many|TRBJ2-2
CASSGLAGNTGELFF
TGCGCCAGCAGTGGACTAGCGGGGAACACCGGGGAGCTGTTTTTT
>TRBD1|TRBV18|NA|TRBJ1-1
CASSPGQVMNTEAFF
TGTGCCAGCTCACCGGGACAGGTGATGAACACTGAAGCTTTCTTT
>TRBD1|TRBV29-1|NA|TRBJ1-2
CSAGDRTKSTSGYTF
TGCAGCGCCGGGGACAGGACCAAATCGACATCTGGCTACACCTTC
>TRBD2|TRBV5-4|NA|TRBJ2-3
CASSSGLAGGGDTQYF
TGTGCCAGCAGCTCGGGACTAGCGGGGGGGGGAGATACGCAGTATTTT
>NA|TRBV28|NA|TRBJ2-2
CASKFSRFANTGELFF
TGTGCCAGCAAATTTTCTAGATTTGCGAACACCGGGGAGCTGTTTTTT
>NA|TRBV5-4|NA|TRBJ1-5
CASSLEPGDQPQHF
TGTGCCAGCAGCTTGGAACCAGGTGATCAGCCCCAGCATTTT
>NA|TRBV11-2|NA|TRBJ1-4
CASSSPHLRTTRGKLFF
TGTGCCAGCAGCTCGCCTCATTTAAGGACTACTCGGGGCAAACTGTTTTTT
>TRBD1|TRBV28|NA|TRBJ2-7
CASSFSWTGKSYEQYF
TGTGCCAGCAGTTTTTCCTGGACAGGGAAGTCCTACGAGCAGTACTTC
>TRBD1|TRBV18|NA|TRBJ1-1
CASSPSGQAQGVTEAFF
TGTGCCAGCTCACCATCCGGACAGGCCCAAGGGGTCACTGAAGCTTTCTTT
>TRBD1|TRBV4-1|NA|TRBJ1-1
CASSPKYVWGQGAAWNTEAFF
TGCGCCAGCAGCCCCAAGTATGTGTGGGGACAGGGGGCCGCCTGGAACACTGAAGCTTTCTTT
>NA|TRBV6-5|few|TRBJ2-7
CASRDTSYEQYF
TGTGCCAGCAGGGACACCTCCTACGAGCAGTACTTC
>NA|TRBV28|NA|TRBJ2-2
CATPDSSTGELFF
TGTGCGACCCCGGACAGTAGCACCGGGGAGCTGTTTTTT
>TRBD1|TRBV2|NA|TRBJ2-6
CASSADRAGANVLTF
TGTGCCAGCAGTGCCGACAGGGCCGGGGCCAACGTCCTGACTTTC
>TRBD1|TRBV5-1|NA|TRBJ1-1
CASSYRDRGTEAFF
TGCGCCAGCAGCTACCGGGACAGGGGGACTGAAGCTTTCTTT
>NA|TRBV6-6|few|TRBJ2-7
CASRGSSPHEQYF
TGTGCCAGCAGGGGGAGCAGTCCCCACGAGCAGTACTTC
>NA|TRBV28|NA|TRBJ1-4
CASSLSTATNEKLFF
TGTGCCAGCAGTTTATCGACAGCAACTAATGAAAAACTGTTTTTT
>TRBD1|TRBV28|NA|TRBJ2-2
CASSPLRPTGVTGELFF
TGTGCCAGCAGTCCACTTAGGCCGACAGGGGTCACCGGGGAGCTGTTTTTT
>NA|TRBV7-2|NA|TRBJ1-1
CASSQEETNTEAFF
TGTGCCAGCAGCCAGGAAGAAACAAACACTGAAGCTTTCTTT
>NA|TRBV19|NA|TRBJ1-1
CASSIVFPPGNTEAFF
TGTGCCAGTAGTATAGTTTTTCCCCCAGGGAACACTGAAGCTTTCTTT
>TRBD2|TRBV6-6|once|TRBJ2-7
CATTGASGNSYEQYF
TGTGCCACCACCGGGGCTAGCGGGAACTCCTACGAGCAGTACTTC
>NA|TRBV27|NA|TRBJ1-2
CASSLTGIRNYGYTF
TGTGCCAGCAGTTTAACAGGGATCAGGAACTATGGCTACACCTTC
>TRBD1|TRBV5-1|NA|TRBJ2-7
CASSSTGAVSSYEQYF
TGCGCCAGCAGCTCGACAGGGGCGGTAAGCTCCTACGAGCAGTACTTC
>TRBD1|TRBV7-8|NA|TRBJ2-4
CASSQGTVAKNIQYF
TGTGCCAGCAGCCAAGGGACAGTAGCCAAAAACATTCAGTACTTC
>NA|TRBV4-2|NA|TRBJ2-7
CASSQDNTPTSYEQYF
TGTGCCAGCAGCCAAGATAACACACCCACCTCCTACGAGCAGTACTTC
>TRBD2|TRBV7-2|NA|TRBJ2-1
CASSSRPTSGRDNEQFF
TGTGCCAGCAGCAGCCGCCCCACTAGCGGGAGGGACAATGAGCAGTTCTTC
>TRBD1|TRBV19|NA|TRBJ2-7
CASSNPGWDRVGEQYF
TGTGCCAGTAGCAACCCTGGTTGGGACAGGGTAGGCGAGCAGTACTTC
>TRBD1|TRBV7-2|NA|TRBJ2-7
CASSLTRDRVSEQYF
TGTGCCAGCAGCCTGACCCGGGACAGGGTCTCCGAGCAGTACTTC
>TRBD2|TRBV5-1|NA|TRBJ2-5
CASSSTSGAQETQYF
TGCGCCAGCAGTTCTACTAGCGGGGCTCAAGAGACCCAGTACTTC
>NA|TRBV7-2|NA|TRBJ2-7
CASSPGFLTHEQYF
TGTGCCAGCAGCCCCGGGTTTCTTACCCACGAGCAGTACTTC
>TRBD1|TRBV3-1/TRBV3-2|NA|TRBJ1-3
CASSQPTGEDTIYF
TGTGCCAGCAGCCAACCGACAGGGGAGGACACCATATATTTT
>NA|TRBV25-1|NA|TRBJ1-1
CASNLGDTEAFF
TGTGCCAGCAACTTAGGGGACACTGAAGCTTTCTTT
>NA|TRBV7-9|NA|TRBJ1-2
CAGSAGHVPYGYTF
TGTGCCGGCTCGGCAGGGCACGTCCCCTATGGCTACACCTTC
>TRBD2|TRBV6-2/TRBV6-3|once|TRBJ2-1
CASSRRLAGGPNEQFF
TGTGCCAGCAGTCGCCGACTAGCGGGGGGGCCCAATGAGCAGTTCTTC
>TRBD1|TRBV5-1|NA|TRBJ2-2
CASSLQGTNTGELFF
TGCGCCAGCAGCCTACAGGGGACGAACACCGGGGAGCTGTTTTTT
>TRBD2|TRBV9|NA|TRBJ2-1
CASSTRTSGSSNEQFF
TGTGCCAGCAGCACCCGGACTAGCGGGAGTTCCAATGAGCAGTTCTTC
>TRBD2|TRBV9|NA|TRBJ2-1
CASSVLGRDEQFF
TGTGCCAGCAGCGTACTCGGGAGGGATGAGCAGTTCTTC
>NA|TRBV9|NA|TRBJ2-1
CASSVGDTSSYNEQFF
TGTGCCAGCAGCGTAGGGGACACGAGCTCCTACAATGAGCAGTTCTTC
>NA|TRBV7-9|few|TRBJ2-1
CASSFPGGPNEQFF
TGTGCCAGCAGCTTCCCGGGCGGGCCGAATGAGCAGTTCTTC
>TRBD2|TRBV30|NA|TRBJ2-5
CAWSSGSSGSLETQYF
TGTGCCTGGAGTTCCGGTAGTAGCGGGTCCCTAGAGACCCAGTACTTC
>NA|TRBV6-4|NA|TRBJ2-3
CASSDEGRESADTQYF
TGTGCCAGCAGTGACGAAGGACGGGAAAGCGCAGATACGCAGTATTTT
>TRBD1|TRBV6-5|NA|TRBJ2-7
CASSLTGTAYEQYF
TGTGCCAGCAGTTTGACAGGGACGGCTTACGAGCAGTACTTC
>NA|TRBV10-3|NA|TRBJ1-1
CAISAGLNTEAFF
TGTGCCATCAGCGCCGGGTTGAACACTGAAGCTTTCTTT
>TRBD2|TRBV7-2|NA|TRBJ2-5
CASSYLAGQETQYF
TGTGCCAGCAGCTACCTAGCGGGACAAGAGACCCAGTACTTC
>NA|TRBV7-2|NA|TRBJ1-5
CASSLETASNQPQHF
TGTGCCAGCAGCTTAGAGACAGCCAGCAATCAGCCCCAGCATTTT
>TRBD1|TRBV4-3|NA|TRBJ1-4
CASSQEAQGGEKLFF
TGCGCCAGCAGCCAAGAAGCACAGGGGGGGGAAAAACTGTTTTTT
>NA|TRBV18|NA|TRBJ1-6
CASSPGPGNPPLHF
TGTGCCAGCTCACCGGGTCCAGGGAATCCACCCCTCCACTTT
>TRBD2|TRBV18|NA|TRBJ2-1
CASSSRGVASYNEQFF
TGTGCCAGCTCCTCCCGGGGGGTTGCCTCCTACAATGAGCAGTTCTTC
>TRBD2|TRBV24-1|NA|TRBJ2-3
CATSDNAREGPSGKTDTQYF
TGTGCCACCAGTGACAACGCGCGAGAGGGCCCTAGCGGGAAGACAGATACGCAGTATTTT
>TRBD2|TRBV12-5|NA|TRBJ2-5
CASGLGGLEETQYF
TGTGCTAGTGGTTTGGGGGGACTAGAGGAGACCCAGTACTTC
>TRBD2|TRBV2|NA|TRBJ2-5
CASQLLAGVETQYF
TGTGCCAGCCAACTACTAGCGGGAGTTGAGACCCAGTACTTC
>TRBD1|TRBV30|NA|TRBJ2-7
CAWTTTGSEQYF
TGTGCCTGGACCACGACAGGGTCCGAGCAGTACTTC
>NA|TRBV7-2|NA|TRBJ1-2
CASSLGGLSLINYGYTF
TGTGCCAGCAGCTTAGGTGGACTCTCCCTAATTAACTATGGCTACACCTTC